Shown below are 2 T cell receptor beta chains from a single sample sequenced in a study of monozygotic twins with inflammatory bowel disease. Following a re-call of the 5' RACE reads, TCRdb has one entry per CDR3 protein and lacks DNA. This sample contains around 380,000 distinct CDR3 sequences. Sequenced sample: blood. The source of these receptors is a human donor with ulcerative colitis or Crohn's disease, or a healthy co-twin of an affected twin (not recorded which).

The chain employs TRBV29-1 and TRBJ2-2; TCRdb selects TRBD1, and the lack of DNA leaves this call unchecked. The CDR3 covers 12 residues. The germline V gene has CDR1 SQVTM and CDR2 ANQGSEA. CDR3 residues: CSGTMGPGELFF.

CDR3 region: CASGRQGAGHGYTF. The V call is TRBV27, the J call TRBJ1-2; the TCRdb call, TRBD1, lacks DNA for checking. In germline, CDR1 is MNHEY, CDR2 SMNVEV (reference sequence). This CDR3 has 14 amino acids.